These 12 T cell receptor beta chains were all obtained from the same sample, sequenced in a study of naive and memory T cell subsets. Amplification of ligated cDNA took four PCR rounds with SP2 and nested alpha and beta constant primers. TCRdb independently ran MiXCR on the 5' RACE reads; one entry per CDR3 protein. The sample consists of approximately 52,000 distinct CDR3 sequences, about 4.4% of them appearing once. The library had UMIs added by 3' ligation of an oligonucleotide to TCR cDNA. These receptor sequences come from a female donor in good health.

This clonotype was counted many times. The chain employs TRBV4-3 and TRBJ2-7, with 7 nucleotides matching TRBD1. Germline CDR1 and CDR2: LGHNA and YSLEER. The CDR3 spans 16 residues. With 0 bases clipped from V and 5 bases from J, the junction kept 10 bases outside the gene matches. The DNA for the CDR3 is TGCGCCAGCAGCCAAGATCCGACAGGGCTATGGAACGAGCAGTACTTC. This sequence encodes CASSQDPTGLWNEQYF.

This clonotype was observed many times. The chain links TRBV5-1 to TRBJ1-1; weak D call: TRBD1 (5 bases). The V end lost 6 bases, the J end lost 6 bases, and 9 bases lay between the germline ends. Germline assignment: CDR1 SGHRS and CDR2 YFSETQ. This CDR3 contains 11 residues. DNA for the CDR3: TGCGCCAGCACCGGGGGACCTGAAGCTTTCTTT. Translating it yields CASTGGPEAFF.

The rearrangement uses TRBV28 and TRBJ2-1; TRBD1 matches at 7 bases. CDR1 and CDR2 from the germline V gene are MDHEN and SYDVKM. The CDR3 has 15 residues. After removal of 3 bases from V and 5 bases from J, the junction contained 7 bases not matched to a gene. This CDR3 reads CASSFKGAGNNEQFF. Written as DNA, the CDR3 is TGTGCCAGCAGTTTCAAGGGGGCAGGCAACAATGAGCAGTTCTTC.

At least ten counts were recorded for this clonotype. The V call is TRBV20-1, the J call TRBJ2-7; TRBD1 matches at 7 bases. After removal of 6 bases from V and 3 bases from J, the junction contained 5 bases not matched to a gene. From germline, CDR1 is DFQATT and CDR2 SNEGSKA (reference sequence). This CDR3 contains 12 residues. CDR3 sequence reads: CSAKGQYYEQYF. CDR3 DNA: TGCAGTGCAAAGGGACAGTACTACGAGCAGTACTTC.

This clonotype was observed many times. The J gene is TRBJ2-5, the V gene TRBV27; TRBD1 is a possible D gene (5 bases). This CDR3 contains 14 residues. Germline V gene sequence: CDR1 MNHEY, CDR2 SMNVEV (reference sequence). Deletions cut 3 bases from V and 5 bases from J, with 13 bases between. The DNA for the CDR3 is TGTGCCAGCAGTTTTGTGGGCAGGGTGGAGACCCAGTACTTC. This gives the protein CASSFVGRVETQYF.

Comments on this clonotype: The junction differs from germline at one of its ends, possibly a read error. The CDR3 bases are TGCAGTGCCCCCAGGGGGATCTATGGCGACACCTTC. This translates into CSAPRGIYGDTF. The chain combines TRBV20-1 with TRBJ1-2, with TRBD1 matching over 7 bases. Germline V gene lookup returns CDR1 DFQATT and CDR2 SNEGSKA (reference sequence). The CDR3 loop spans 12 amino acids.

The CDR3 loop reads CASSLAGQNYEQYF. CDR3 DNA sequence: TGTGCCAGCAGCTTAGCGGGACAGAACTACGAGCAGTACTTC. The chain joins TRBV7-2 to TRBJ2-7; 7 bases align to TRBD1. The V gene end was trimmed by 0 bases and the J gene end by 3 bases; junction bases not matched to a gene: 2. Germline CDR1 and CDR2: SGHTA and FQGNSA. This CDR3 is 14 amino acids long.

This clonotype has ten or more counts. The genes are TRBV4-1 and TRBJ2-1; D is uncertain. The germline CDR1 and CDR2 sequences are MGHRA and YSYEKL. V lost 4 bases and J lost 0, with 10 bases in between. This CDR3 is built from 15 residues. The DNA for the CDR3 is TGCGCCAGCAGCCCTATCGCTAGCTCCTACAATGAGCAGTTCTTC. Amino acid sequence: CASSPIASSYNEQFF.

This clonotype has at least ten counts. The V gene is TRBV3-1, the J gene TRBJ2-5, with D uncertain. Trimming stripped 2 bases from V and 5 bases from J, with 15 bases between. CDR3 length: 15 amino acids. From germline, CDR1 is LGHDT and CDR2 YNNKEL (reference sequence). The CDR3 loop is CASSQRGSGLETQYF. The CDR3 nucleotides are TGTGCCAGCAGCCAAAGAGGCTCCGGTTTGGAGACCCAGTACTTC.

The chain has TRBV30 and TRBJ1-1, with D possibly TRBD1 on 6 matching bases. The CDR3 has 15 residues. Germline-derived CDR1 and CDR2 are GTSNPN and SVGIG (reference sequence). V lost 0 bases to trimming and J lost 1 base, with 12 bases between them. The CDR3 sequence: CAWSVRAGANTEAFF. CDR3 nucleotides: TGTGCCTGGAGTGTACGGGCAGGGGCGAACACTGAAGCTTTCTTT.

This clonotype was found a few times. The chain combines TRBV14 with TRBJ2-4; D is ambiguous. Trimming shortened V by 0 bases and J by 0 bases, and 9 bases separated the two germline ends. The CDR3 covers 16 residues. Germline V gene lookup returns CDR1 SGHDN and CDR2 FVKESK. CDR3 DNA: TGTGCCAGCAGCCAAGAACTTCCCGTAGCCAAAAACATTCAGTACTTC. Translated, it gives CASSQELPVAKNIQYF.

This clonotype was detected ten times or more. The chain carries TRBV5-1 and TRBJ2-3; D may be TRBD2 (6 bases). V was pared by 0 bases and J by 1 base, with 12 bases between. Germline values: CDR1 SGHRS, CDR2 YFSETQ. The CDR3 has 16 residues. The CDR3 DNA follows: TGCGCCAGCAGCTTGGGGAATAGCGGCCGCACAGATACGCAGTATTTT. Amino acids: CASSLGNSGRTDTQYF. The whole variable domain, filled in from reference TRBV5-1 and TRBJ2-3, reads KAGVTQTPRYLIKTRGQQVTLSCSPISGHRSVSWYQQTPGQGLQFLFEYFSETQRNKGNFPGRFSGRQFSNSRSEMNVSTLELGDSALYLCASSLGNSGRTDTQYFGPGTRLTVL.